These 32 T cell receptor beta chains were all obtained from the same sample, sequenced in a study of blood T cell repertoires in COVID-19. Produced via immunoSEQ multiplex PCR; TCRdb's table is partial and in-frame only. This sample has some 150,000 clones; about 87% occur once, and the top ten carry 2% to 2.5%. The specimen was peripheral blood. The receptors here all came from a man aged 50 or older with active COVID-19.

The V and J genes are TRBV7-9 and TRBJ2-6, with 7 positions matching TRBD2. Germline V gene data show CDR1 as SEHNR and CDR2 as FQNEAQ (reference sequence). This CDR3 has 15 residues. Trimming removed 11 bases from V and 2 bases from J; junction bases left unmatched: 9. The CDR3 region has the DNA TGTGCCCTTGGGGGGGAAGAGGCTGGGGCCAACGTCCTGACTTTC. Translated, it gives CALGGEEAGANVLTF.

J is TRBJ2-7 and V is TRBV6-5; D is unclear. Deletions cut 8 bases from V and 0 bases from J, with 11 bases between. This CDR3 is built from 13 residues. Germline CDR1 and CDR2: MNHEY and SVGAGI. The CDR3 loop is CASLTEVSYEQYF. For the CDR3, the DNA is TGTGCCAGCCTCACTGAGGTCTCCTACGAGCAGTACTTC.

The chain uses TRBV28 and TRBJ1-1; no definite D call. This CDR3 has 15 amino acids. V dropped 8 bases and J dropped 1 base, with 17 bases sitting between them. Looked up from germline, CDR1 is MDHEN and CDR2 is SYDVKM. CDR3 nucleotide sequence: TGTGCCAGCCCGGATTGGACCGGGAGGAACACTGAAGCTTTCTTT. This sequence encodes CASPDWTGRNTEAFF. The variable domain in full, with the rest retrieved from reference TRBV28 and TRBJ1-1, is DVKVTQSSRYLVKRTGEKVFLECVQDMDHENMFWYRQDPGLGLRLIYFSYDVKMKEKGDIPEGYSVSREKKERFSLILESASTNQTSMYLCASPDWTGRNTEAFFGQGTRLTVV.

The chain combines TRBV7-9 with TRBJ2-1; 7 nucleotides line up with TRBD1. Germline CDR1 SEHNR, CDR2 FQNEAQ (reference sequence). The CDR3 is 16 amino acids. With 8 bases clipped from V and 2 bases from J, the junction kept 12 bases outside the gene matches. The CDR3 protein is CASFQDRGQAYNEQFF. In nucleotides, the CDR3 is TGTGCCAGCTTCCAGGATAGGGGGCAGGCCTACAATGAGCAGTTCTTC.

The chain is built from TRBV6-5 and TRBJ1-3; the D is unclear. V lost 7 bases, J lost 2 bases, and 15 bases lay in between. Germline V gene lookup returns CDR1 MNHEY and CDR2 SVGAGI. The CDR3 spans 15 residues. The CDR3 region has the DNA TGTGCCAGCACCGAGGCCCTCCCTGCTGGAAACACCATATATTTT. As protein: CASTEALPAGNTIYF.

The sample holds a few counts of this clone. This chain connects TRBV5-4 to TRBJ1-1; perhaps TRBD1 as D (6 bases). The CDR3 spans 13 residues. Germline CDR1 is SGHNT and CDR2 is YYREEE (reference sequence). The V end was cut by 2 bases, the J end by 6 bases, with 11 bases between. The DNA of the CDR3 is TGTGCCAGCAGCTTCAGGGGTAGCGCTGAAGCTTTCTTT. Its protein product is CASSFRGSAEAFF.

The chain carries TRBV7-2 and TRBJ1-4; D might be TRBD1 (5 bases). The germline gives CDR1 SGHTA, CDR2 FQGNSA. There are 15 residues in the CDR3. V was pared by 5 bases and J by 3 bases, with 13 bases between. As DNA, the CDR3 is TGTGCCAGCAGCGTTAGGACGGGGGCTAATGAAAAACTGTTTTTT. Translating gives CASSVRTGANEKLFF.

This rearrangement joins TRBV10-3 to TRBJ1-6, with 9 positions matching TRBD1. The length of the CDR3 is 16 residues. Germline V gene data show CDR1 as ENHRY and CDR2 as SYGVKD. Trimming removed 3 bases from V and 6 bases from J; junction bases left unmatched: 6. CDR3 nucleotides: TGTGCCATCAGTGAAACCGCGGGACAGGGTAATTCACCCCTCCACTTT. Amino acids: CAISETAGQGNSPLHF.

This rearrangement joins TRBV3-1 (or the pseudogene TRBV3-2) to TRBJ1-2, with D perhaps matching TRBD1 (6 bases). Germline V gives CDR1 LGHDT, CDR2 YNNKEL (reference sequence). V lost 4 bases to trimming and J lost 2 bases, with 11 bases between them. This CDR3 has 14 residues. The CDR3 DNA reads TGTGCCAGCAGCCCAAGGGGGGGAAACTATGGCTACACCTTC. It specifies CASSPRGGNYGYTF.

This chain links TRBV5-1 with TRBJ2-4; 12 positions agree with TRBD1. The CDR3 consists of 15 residues. Germline CDR1 and CDR2: SGHRS and YFSETQ. Unmatched junction bases numbered 5, after V lost 0 bases and J lost 10 bases. CDR3 loop: CASSLVGQGARIQYF. In DNA, the CDR3 is TGCGCCAGCAGCTTGGTGGGACAGGGGGCGAGAATTCAGTACTTC. The full variable domain, in which reference TRBV5-1 and TRBJ2-4 provide the parts outside the CDR3, is KAGVTQTPRYLIKTRGQQVTLSCSPISGHRSVSWYQQTPGQGLQFLFEYFSETQRNKGNFPGRFSGRQFSNSRSEMNVSTLELGDSALYLCASSLVGQGARIQYFGAGTRLSVL.

The chain carries TRBV5-5 and TRBJ2-7; D is ambiguous. Germline loops: CDR1 SGHKS, CDR2 YYEKEE (reference sequence). CDR3 length equals 11 residues. Trimming removed 3 bases at V and 6 bases at J, with 7 bases between. The CDR3 sequence: CASSSVGEQYF. CDR3 DNA sequence: TGTGCCAGCAGCTCGGTCGGCGAGCAGTACTTC. The complete variable domain, with remaining parts taken from reference TRBV5-5 and TRBJ2-7, reads DAGVTQSPTHLIKTRGQQVTLRCSPISGHKSVSWYQQVLGQGPQFIFQYYEKEERGRGNFPDRFSARQFPNYSSELNVNALLLGDSALYLCASSSVGEQYFGPGTRLTVT.

The chain has TRBV28 and TRBJ1-5; 9 nucleotides agree with TRBD1. In germline, CDR1 is MDHEN, CDR2 SYDVKM. This CDR3 is built from 14 residues. The V gene end was trimmed by 6 bases and the J gene end by 3 bases; junction bases not matched to a gene: 3. CDR3 bases: TGTGCCAGCAGGGACAGGGGACCCAATCAGCCCCAGCATTTT. This gives the protein CASRDRGPNQPQHF.

The chain employs TRBV30 and TRBJ2-2; 8 bases align to TRBD1. CDR1 and CDR2 from the germline V gene are GTSNPN and SVGIG (reference sequence). J gave up 0 bases and V 3 bases, and 15 bases lay outside the gene matches. The CDR3 runs to 19 residues. DNA for the CDR3: TGTGCCTGGAGCCAGACAGGGGTAGAATCATCATCGAACACCGGGGAGCTGTTTTTT. It encodes CAWSQTGVESSSNTGELFF.

The genes are TRBV30 and TRBJ1-5, with D possibly matching TRBD1 (6 bases). Trimming stripped 1 base from V and 7 bases from J, with 14 bases between. Germline-derived CDR1 and CDR2 are GTSNPN and SVGIG (reference sequence). The CDR3 is made up of 14 amino acids. The CDR3 spells CAWSAGQSIQPQHF. The DNA for the CDR3 is TGTGCCTGGAGTGCAGGACAGTCCATACAGCCCCAGCATTTT. The complete variable domain, with remaining parts taken from reference TRBV30 and TRBJ1-5, reads SQTIHQWPATLVQPVGSPLSLECTVEGTSNPNLYWYRQAAGRGLQLLFYSVGIGQISSEVPQNLSASRPQDRQFILSSKKLLLSDSGFYLCAWSAGQSIQPQHFGDGTRLSIL.

V and J are TRBV2 and TRBJ1-5; tentative D call: TRBD1 (6 bases). The CDR3 sequence is 16 residues long. The V gene's germline CDR1 is SNHLY and CDR2 FYNNEI. V was clipped by 4 bases and J by 2 bases, with 15 bases between them. The CDR3 loop is CASSGPTGRGNQPQHF. The CDR3 DNA reads TGTGCCAGCAGTGGCCCGACAGGCCGAGGCAATCAGCCCCAGCATTTT.

The chain employs TRBV3-1 (or the pseudogene TRBV3-2) and TRBJ2-3; 15 bases are a match to TRBD2. V lost 6 bases to trimming and J lost 4 bases; unmatched junction nucleotides: 2. Germline values: CDR1 LGHDT, CDR2 YNNKEL (reference sequence). The CDR3 is 15 amino acids. The CDR3 loop reads CASRGTSGGSDTQYF. CDR3 sequence (DNA): TGTGCCAGCAGGGGGACTAGCGGGGGGTCAGATACGCAGTATTTT.

This chain links TRBV6-2 or TRBV6-3 with TRBJ2-1; 12 bases fit TRBD1. Unmatched junction bases numbered 10, after V lost 6 bases and J lost 7 bases. The CDR3 covers 16 residues. Looked up from germline, CDR1 is MNHEY and CDR2 is SVGEGT. Here the CDR3 reads CASSGAGQGARNEQFF. CDR3 nucleotide sequence: TGTGCCAGCAGCGGGGCGGGACAGGGGGCGAGGAATGAGCAGTTCTTC.

The gene calls are TRBV7-2 and TRBJ1-3; 10 nucleotides line up with TRBD1. With V trimmed by 4 bases and J by 0 bases, 9 bases remained unmatched. The germline V gene has CDR1 SGHTA and CDR2 FQGNSA. This CDR3 is 18 amino acids long. Written as DNA, the CDR3 is TGTGCCAGCAGCTCCCCGAGACAGGGGGCTATCTCTGGAAACACCATATATTTT. Translated: CASSSPRQGAISGNTIYF.

The rearrangement links TRBV30 to TRBJ2-3; no reliable D call. The CDR3 extends over 11 amino acids. V lost 3 bases to trimming and J lost 8 bases, with 9 bases between them. CDR1 and CDR2 (germline): GTSNPN, SVGIG (reference sequence). The CDR3 region is CAWSPGGTQYF. CDR3 DNA sequence: TGTGCCTGGAGCCCAGGTGGTACGCAGTATTTT.

The gene calls are TRBV10-2 and TRBJ2-7, with D tentatively TRBD1 (6 bases). V lost 1 base to trimming and J lost 4 bases, with 17 bases between them. Germline CDR1 and CDR2: WSHSY and SAAADI. This CDR3 has 16 residues. The CDR3 reads CASSEYGQSRAYEQYF. In DNA form, the CDR3 reads TGCGCCAGCAGTGAGTACGGACAGTCTAGGGCGTACGAGCAGTACTTC.

This clone was observed once. The chain joins TRBV5-6 to TRBJ2-2; D not certain. Trimming took off 5 bases at V and 0 bases at J, with 11 bases between the two ends. CDR3 size: 15 residues. The germline V gene encodes CDR1 SGHDT and CDR2 YYEEEE. The CDR3 reads CASSLPRSNTGELFF. CDR3 sequence (DNA): TGTGCCAGCAGTCTCCCCAGATCGAACACCGGGGAGCTGTTTTTT. The whole variable domain, remainder taken from reference TRBV5-6 and TRBJ2-2, is DAGVTQSPTHLIKTRGQQVTLRCSPKSGHDTVSWYQQALGQGPQFIFQYYEEEERQRGNFPDRFSGHQFPNYSSELNVNALLLGDSALYLCASSLPRSNTGELFFGEGSRLTVL.

The rearrangement links TRBV12-3 or TRBV12-4 to TRBJ2-3, with 7 bases matching TRBD2. V trimming: 6 bases; J trimming: 5 bases; junction bases outside the gene matches: 5. This CDR3 is built from 13 residues. CDR3 region: CASSPGGEDTQYF. The CDR3 DNA follows: TGTGCCAGCAGCCCTGGGGGGGAAGATACGCAGTATTTT.

The rearrangement joins TRBV29-1 to TRBJ2-7; TRBD1 aligns across 11 bases. The ends lost 4 bases at V and 5 bases at J; junction bases unmatched: 7. The CDR3 is 14 residues long. CDR1 and CDR2 (germline): SQVTM, ANQGSEA. The CDR3: CSVGGGQGADEQYF. The CDR3 coding sequence is TGCAGCGTTGGAGGCGGACAGGGGGCAGACGAGCAGTACTTC.

This clone has only one observation. This sequence joins TRBV7-9 and TRBJ2-7; TRBD2 aligns across 7 bases. From germline, CDR1 is SEHNR and CDR2 FQNEAQ (reference sequence). The CDR3 runs to 15 residues. Unmatched junction bases numbered 10, after V lost 5 bases and J lost 3 bases. This chain's CDR3 is CASSPTSAPYYEQYF. CDR3 coding DNA: TGTGCCAGCAGCCCAACTAGCGCACCTTACTACGAGCAGTACTTC.

This chain connects TRBV5-1 to TRBJ2-3, with D perhaps TRBD2 (5 bases). The CDR3 has 13 residues. Trimming stripped 0 bases from V and 6 bases from J, with 8 bases between. In germline, CDR1 is SGHRS, CDR2 YFSETQ. The chain's CDR3 is CASSLGGLDTQYF. In DNA, the CDR3 is TGCGCCAGCAGCTTGGGAGGGTTGGATACGCAGTATTTT.

The gene calls are TRBV7-2 and TRBJ1-1; the match to TRBD1 covers 10 bases. V lost 3 bases to trimming and J lost 5 bases; unmatched junction nucleotides: 6. CDR1 and CDR2 (germline): SGHTA, FQGNSA. The CDR3 spans 15 residues. CDR3 residues: CASSFPRTGGTEAFF. Here the CDR3 DNA reads TGTGCCAGCAGCTTCCCCAGGACAGGGGGAACTGAAGCTTTCTTT.

The chain is built from TRBV23-1 and TRBJ2-3; 8 bases are shared with TRBD2. TRBV23-1 is designated an ORF whose function remains uncertain. The CDR3 has 22 residues. V trimming: 0 bases; J trimming: 2 bases; junction bases outside the gene matches: 22. In nucleotides, the CDR3 is TGCGCCAGCAGTCAATCTGCGGGGGGTCCTCCCGGGACACACCTAAACACAGATACGCAGTATTTT. This gives the protein CASSQSAGGPPGTHLNTDTQYF.

This chain joins TRBV15 and TRBJ1-2; D might be TRBD1 (5 bases). With 0 bases removed from V and 5 bases from J, the gap between germline ends came to 13 bases. There are 15 residues in the CDR3. Germline V gene lookup returns CDR1 LNHNV and CDR2 YYDKDF (reference sequence). The CDR3 sequence is CATSREQAGRYGYTF. CDR3 DNA: TGTGCCACCAGCAGAGAGCAGGCAGGGAGGTATGGCTACACCTTC.

This sequence joins TRBV6-5 and TRBJ2-7; a possible D gene is TRBD2 (6 bases). Deletions cut 7 bases from V and 0 bases from J, with 13 bases between. The CDR3 covers 14 residues. Germline assignment: CDR1 MNHEY and CDR2 SVGAGI. The CDR3 reads CASNRDSNSYEQYF. The CDR3 DNA reads TGTGCCAGCAACCGGGACTCCAACTCCTACGAGCAGTACTTC.

The V and J genes are TRBV6-2 or TRBV6-3 and TRBJ2-1, with 9 bases that match TRBD1. The CDR3 length is 15 residues. The germline CDR1 and CDR2 sequences are MNHEY and SVGEGT. After removal of 2 bases from V and 8 bases from J, the junction contained 7 bases not matched to a gene. The CDR3 region has the DNA TGTGCCAGCAGTTACCGGGGACAGGGTGGAGATGAGCAGTTCTTC. This sequence encodes CASSYRGQGGDEQFF.

The V gene is TRBV3-1 (or the pseudogene TRBV3-2), the J gene TRBJ2-5, with 7 bases identical to TRBD1. Germline CDR1 is LGHDT and CDR2 is YNNKEL (reference sequence). With V trimmed by 5 bases and J by 2 bases, 8 bases remained unmatched. The CDR3 is 15 amino acids. CDR3 DNA sequence: TGTGCCAGCAGCTCAAGAGGACAGGTACAAGAGACCCAGTACTTC. It specifies CASSSRGQVQETQYF.

The chain employs TRBV6-5 and TRBJ2-2, with 9 nucleotides matching TRBD2. This CDR3 region has 15 residues. CDR1 is MNHEY and CDR2 is SVGAGI in the germline V gene. V trimming: 1 base; J trimming: 7 bases; junction bases outside the gene matches: 4. CDR3 sequence: CASSYWRGGGGELFF. DNA for the CDR3: TGTGCCAGCAGTTACTGGCGGGGGGGCGGCGGGGAGCTGTTTTTT.